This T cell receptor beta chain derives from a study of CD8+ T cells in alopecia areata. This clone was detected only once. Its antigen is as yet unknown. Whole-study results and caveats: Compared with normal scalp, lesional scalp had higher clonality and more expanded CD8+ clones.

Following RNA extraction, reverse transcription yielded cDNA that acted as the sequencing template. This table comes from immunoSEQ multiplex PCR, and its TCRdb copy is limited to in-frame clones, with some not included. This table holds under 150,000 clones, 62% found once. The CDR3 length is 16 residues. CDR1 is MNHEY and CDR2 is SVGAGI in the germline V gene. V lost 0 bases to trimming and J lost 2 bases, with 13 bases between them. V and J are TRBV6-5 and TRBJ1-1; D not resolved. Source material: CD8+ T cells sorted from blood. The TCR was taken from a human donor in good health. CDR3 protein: CASSYSIGGSNTEAFF. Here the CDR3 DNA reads TGTGCCAGCAGTTACTCGATTGGCGGGAGTAACACTGAAGCTTTCTTT.